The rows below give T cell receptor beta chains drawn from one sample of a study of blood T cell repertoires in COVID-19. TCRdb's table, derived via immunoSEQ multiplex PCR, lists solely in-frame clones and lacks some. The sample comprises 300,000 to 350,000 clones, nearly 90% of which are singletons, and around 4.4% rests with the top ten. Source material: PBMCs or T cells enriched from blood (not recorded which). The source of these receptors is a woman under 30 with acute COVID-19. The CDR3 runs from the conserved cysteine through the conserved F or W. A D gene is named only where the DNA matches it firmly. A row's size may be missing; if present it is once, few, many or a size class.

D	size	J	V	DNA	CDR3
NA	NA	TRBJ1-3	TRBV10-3	TGTGCCATCAGTGCAGAATCTGGAAACACCATATATTTT	CAISAESGNTIYF
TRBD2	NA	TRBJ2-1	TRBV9	TGTGCCAGCAGCGTAGGTGGGACTACCTACAATGAGCAGTTCTTC	CASSVGGTTYNEQFF
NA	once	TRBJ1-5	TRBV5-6	TGTGCCAGCAGCGCGGGGGTTCCGAATCAGCCCCAGCATTTT	CASSAGVPNQPQHF
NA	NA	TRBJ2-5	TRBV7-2	TGTGCCAGCAGCTTCAGGGGAGAGACCCAGTACTTC	CASSFRGETQYF
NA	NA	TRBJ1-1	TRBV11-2	TGTGCCAGCAGCAGACTACAGGGCCCGAACACTGAAGCTTTCTTT	CASSRLQGPNTEAFF
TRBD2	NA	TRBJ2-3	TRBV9	TGTGCCAGCAGCAAGCGGGAGGGCCCTACGAATACGCAGTATTTT	CASSKREGPTNTQYF
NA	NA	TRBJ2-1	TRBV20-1	TGCAGTGCTAGTTCAGGGATTTACAATGAGCAGTTCTTC	CSASSGIYNEQFF
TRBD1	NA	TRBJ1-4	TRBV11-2	TGTGCCAGCAGCTTGTCGACAGGGGGAGGTGAAAAACTGTTTTTT	CASSLSTGGGEKLFF
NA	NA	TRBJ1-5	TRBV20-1	TGCAGTGCTAGTGAGGGGGGAAAACAGCCCCAGCATTTT	CSASEGGKQPQHF
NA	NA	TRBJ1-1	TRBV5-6	TGTGCCAGCCGTCAGATCGGGAGCTTTGAAGCTTTCTTT	CASRQIGSFEAFF
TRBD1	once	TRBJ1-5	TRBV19	TGTGCCAGTAGTAATACAGGGGGAGGTTTTCAGCCCCAGCATTTT	CASSNTGGGFQPQHF
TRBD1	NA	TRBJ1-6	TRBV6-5	TGTGCCGCTAAGAGGGGGCCGGTAAATTCACCCCTCCACTTT	CAAKRGPVNSPLHF
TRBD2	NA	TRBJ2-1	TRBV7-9	TGTGCCAGCAGCTTAGATAGCGGGAGCTCCTACAATGAGCAGTTCTTC	CASSLDSGSSYNEQFF
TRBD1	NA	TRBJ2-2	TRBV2	TGTGCCAGCAGCCTGGACAGGGGAGGTGCCGGGGAGCTGTTTTTT	CASSLDRGGAGELFF
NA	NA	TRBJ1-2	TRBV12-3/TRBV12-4	TGTGCCAGCACCCTCGGACAGTATGGCTACACCTTC	CASTLGQYGYTF
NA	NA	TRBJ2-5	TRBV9	TGTGCCAGCAGCGTACTAGGAGAGACCCAGTACTTC	CASSVLGETQYF
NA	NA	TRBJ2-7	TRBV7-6	TGTGCCAGCAGCTTAAGTCAGGGTGCCTACGAGCAGTACTTC	CASSLSQGAYEQYF
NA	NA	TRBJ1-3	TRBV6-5	TGTGCCAGCAGTCCTACAGGGTGGAACACCATATATTTT	CASSPTGWNTIYF
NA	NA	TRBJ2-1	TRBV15	TGTGCCACCAGCAGAAACCGGGACATCTACAATGAGCAGTTCTTC	CATSRNRDIYNEQFF
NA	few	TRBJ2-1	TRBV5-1	TGCGCCAGCAGCTTGGACTCATCCTACAATGAGCAGTTCTTC	CASSLDSSYNEQFF
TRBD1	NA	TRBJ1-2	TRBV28	TGTGCCAGCACCCCCGCCACAGGGGGCGCTGAGGGCTACACCTTC	CASTPATGGAEGYTF
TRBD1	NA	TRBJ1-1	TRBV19	TGTGCCAGTAGTAGCAGAGGCAGGGGGAGAAGCACTGAAGCTTTCTTT	CASSSRGRGRSTEAFF
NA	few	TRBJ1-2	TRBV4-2	TGTGCCAGCAGCCAAGATACGGCCAGGGGAGATGGCTACACCTTC	CASSQDTARGDGYTF
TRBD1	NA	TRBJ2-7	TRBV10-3	TGTGCCATCAGTGATGAGGGACAGCGCTACGAGCAGTACTTC	CAISDEGQRYEQYF
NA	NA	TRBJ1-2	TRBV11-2	TGTGCCAGCAGCTTAACTGTGGATGGCTACACCTTC	CASSLTVDGYTF
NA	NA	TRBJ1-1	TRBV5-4	TGTGCCAGCAGCAAGGACATAAACACTGAAGCTTTCTTT	CASSKDINTEAFF
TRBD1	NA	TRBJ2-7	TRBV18	TGTGCCAGCTCACCACTGGGACAGGGGATATCCTACGAGCAGTACTTC	CASSPLGQGISYEQYF
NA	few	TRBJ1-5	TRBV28	TGTGCCAGCAGTTCCTCGGGGGGGCCCCAGCATTTT	CASSSSGGPQHF
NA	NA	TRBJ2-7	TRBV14	TGTGCCAGCAGCCCGGGACACAACTACGAGCAGTACTTC	CASSPGHNYEQYF
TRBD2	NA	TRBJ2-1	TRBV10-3	TGTGCCACCAGATACAGCGGGAGTAATGAGCAGTTCTTC	CATRYSGSNEQFF
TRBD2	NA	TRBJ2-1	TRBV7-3	TGTGCCAGCAGCTTTCGTAGCGGGAGCAGCTCCTACAATGAGCAGTTCTTC	CASSFRSGSSSYNEQFF
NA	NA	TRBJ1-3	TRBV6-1	TGTGCCAGCAGTGAAGCGCAGGGAAGCGCTGGAAACACCATATATTTT	CASSEAQGSAGNTIYF
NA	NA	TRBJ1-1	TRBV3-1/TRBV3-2	TGTGCCAGCAGCCGTATTAGCGGAGGGTGGCCTGAAGCTTTCTTT	CASSRISGGWPEAFF
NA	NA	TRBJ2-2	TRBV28	TGTGCCAGCACCCCCAGCCAACGGAGGGTCACCGGGGAGCTGTTTTTT	CASTPSQRRVTGELFF
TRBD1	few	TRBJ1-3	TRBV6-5	TGTGCCAGCAGGATGGGGACAGGGGCTGGAAACACCATATATTTT	CASRMGTGAGNTIYF
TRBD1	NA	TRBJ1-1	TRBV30	TGTGCCTGGAGTGGGGACAGGGCCTTGAACACTGAAGCTTTCTTT	CAWSGDRALNTEAFF
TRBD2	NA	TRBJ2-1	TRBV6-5	TGTGCCAGCAGCGCAGGGAGGGTCAATGAGCAGTTCTTC	CASSAGRVNEQFF
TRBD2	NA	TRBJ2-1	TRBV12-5	TGTGCTAGTGGTTTCCCTAATGGGCGGGAGGTAGTTGGGTCCTACAATGAGCAGTTCTTC	CASGFPNGREVVGSYNEQFF
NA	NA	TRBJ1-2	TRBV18	TGTGCCAGCTCACCAAGGGAGACCCTTGCGCCTGGCTACACCTTC	CASSPRETLAPGYTF
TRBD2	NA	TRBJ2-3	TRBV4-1	TGCGCCAGCAGCCAAGAGACTAGCGGGAGGGTCTCAGATACGCAGTATTTT	CASSQETSGRVSDTQYF
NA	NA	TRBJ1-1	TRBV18	TGTGCCAGCTCACCATTGAACGCGAAGACTGAAGCTTTCTTT	CASSPLNAKTEAFF
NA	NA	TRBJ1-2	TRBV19	TGTGCCAGCAGTAGCTCGACCGCGGCTCGATATGGCTACACCTTC	CASSSSTAARYGYTF
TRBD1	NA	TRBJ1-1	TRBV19	TGTGCCAGTAGCCCCGGGACAGGGTTCATGAACACTGAAGCTTTCTTT	CASSPGTGFMNTEAFF
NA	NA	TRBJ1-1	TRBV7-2	TGTGCCAGCAGCACTTCCGGATTGGGGGGCACTGAAGCTTTCTTT	CASSTSGLGGTEAFF
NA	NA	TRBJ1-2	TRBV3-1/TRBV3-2	TGTGCCAGCAGCGAGGGTTCTGGCTGGACTAACTATGGCTACACCTTC	CASSEGSGWTNYGYTF
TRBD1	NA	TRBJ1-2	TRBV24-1	TGTGCCACCAGTGACGCGACAGGGCGGAATGGCTACACCTTC	CATSDATGRNGYTF
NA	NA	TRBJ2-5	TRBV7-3	TGTGCCAGCAGCTTAAATCCCGGGGAGACCCAGTACTTC	CASSLNPGETQYF
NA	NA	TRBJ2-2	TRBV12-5	TGTGCTAGTGGTTTGATCTATGAGGCCCGGGGGGCGTGGACCGGGGAGCTGTTTTTT	CASGLIYEARGAWTGELFF
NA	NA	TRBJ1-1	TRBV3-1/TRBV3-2	TGTGCCAGCAGCCTAACAGGGTCTGGAACTGAAGCTTTCTTT	CASSLTGSGTEAFF
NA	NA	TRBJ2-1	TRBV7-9	TGTGCCAGCAGCTTAGAAGGGCGGGGCTCGGTCAATGAGCAGTTCTTC	CASSLEGRGSVNEQFF
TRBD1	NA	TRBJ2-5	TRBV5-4	TGTGCCAGCAGCTTTGGTGGAGACAGGGGGAAGACCCAGTACTTC	CASSFGGDRGKTQYF
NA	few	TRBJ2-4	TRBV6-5	TGTGCCAGCGGAGCCCCGGGCGGGATTCAGTACTTC	CASGAPGGIQYF
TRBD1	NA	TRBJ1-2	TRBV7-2	TGTGCCAGCAGTTTTGACAGGGCCCTACAAGGCTACACCTTC	CASSFDRALQGYTF
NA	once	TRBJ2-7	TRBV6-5	TGTGCCAGCAGTTACTCCCGGGGACAAACCTACGAGCAGTACTTC	CASSYSRGQTYEQYF
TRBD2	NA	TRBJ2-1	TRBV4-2	TGTGCCAGCAGCCAAGATTCTAGCGGGGTCTACAATGAGCAGTTCTTC	CASSQDSSGVYNEQFF